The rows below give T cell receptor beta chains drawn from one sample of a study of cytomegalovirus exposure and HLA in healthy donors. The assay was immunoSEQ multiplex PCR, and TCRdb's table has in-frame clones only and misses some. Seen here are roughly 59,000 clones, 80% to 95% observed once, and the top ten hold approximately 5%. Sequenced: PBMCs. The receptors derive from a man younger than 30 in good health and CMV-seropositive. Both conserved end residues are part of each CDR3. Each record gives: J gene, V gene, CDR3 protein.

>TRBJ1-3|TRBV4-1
CASSQGQGTGNTIYF
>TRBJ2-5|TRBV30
CAWSGGSLETQYF
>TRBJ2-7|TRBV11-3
CASSFGTENEQYF
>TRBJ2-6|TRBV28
CASSLGVFRGTGSGANVLTF
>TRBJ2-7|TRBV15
CATSRDKGSGYEQYF
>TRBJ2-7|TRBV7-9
CASSPPYIPIAGDEQYF
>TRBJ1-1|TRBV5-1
CASSPEQSMNTEAFF
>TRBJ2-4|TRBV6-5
CASSYLGSSGDIQYF
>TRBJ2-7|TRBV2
CASSFGTSGSYEQYF
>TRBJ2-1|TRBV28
CASSTFPRDSRYNEQFF
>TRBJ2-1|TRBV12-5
CASGFGWVVGDEQFF
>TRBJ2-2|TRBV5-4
CASSLAGPAGVGELFF
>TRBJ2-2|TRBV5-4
CASSPAGVRTGELFF
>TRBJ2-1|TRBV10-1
CASGRRAQFNEQFF
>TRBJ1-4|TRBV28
CASSFQGQGGSNEKLFF
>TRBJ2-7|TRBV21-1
CASSNFHWTGLNEQYF
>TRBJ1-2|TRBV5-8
CASSMHRPTGNYGYTF
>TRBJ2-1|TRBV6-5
CASSPTAGDHDEQFF
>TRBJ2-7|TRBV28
CASSLFPPGQEQYF
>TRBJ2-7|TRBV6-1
CASSEPLEGNSYEQYF
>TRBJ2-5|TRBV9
CASSPGTKRIQETQYF
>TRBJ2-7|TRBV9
CASSAGLESYEQYF
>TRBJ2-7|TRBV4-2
CASSFRDSNSYEQYF
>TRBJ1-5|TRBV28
CASNQQGMGGNQPQHF
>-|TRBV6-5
CASSYESSSYEQYF
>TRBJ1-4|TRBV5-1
CASSPGVATNEKLFF
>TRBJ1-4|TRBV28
CASSLWGDSNEKLFF
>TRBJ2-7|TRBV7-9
CASTDLTQQGTGAYEQYF
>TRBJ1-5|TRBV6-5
CASSYSGQGGQPQHF
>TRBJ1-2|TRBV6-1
CASGLAGLNYGYTF
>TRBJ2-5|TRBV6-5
CASSYGGTAKETQYF
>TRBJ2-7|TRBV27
CASRGLAGGPPPYEQYF
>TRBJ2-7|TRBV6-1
CASSEEGWGTGVPYEQYF
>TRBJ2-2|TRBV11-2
CASAGANTGELFF
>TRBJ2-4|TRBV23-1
CASSRNRGKNIQYF
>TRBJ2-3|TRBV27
CASSSLAPTDTQYF
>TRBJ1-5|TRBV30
CAWTPSLGPRSNQPQHF
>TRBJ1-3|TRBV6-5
CASSYSQGAGNTIYF
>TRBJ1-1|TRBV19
CASSMSGDTEAFF
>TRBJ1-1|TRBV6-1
CASSPRAYTEAFF
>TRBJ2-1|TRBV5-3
CARSEQTGGSLSYNEQFF
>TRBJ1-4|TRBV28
CATKAPRETNEKLFF
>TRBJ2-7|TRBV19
CASSIRTGKPYEQYF
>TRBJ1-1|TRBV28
CASGGAGVVNTEAFF
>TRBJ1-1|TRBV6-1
CASSAEGRYAEAFF
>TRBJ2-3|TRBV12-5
CASGLELAPGTDTQYF
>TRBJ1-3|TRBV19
CASAGGAEPGNTIYF
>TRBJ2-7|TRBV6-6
CASSQGHEQYF
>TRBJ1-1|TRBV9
CASSVVGQNTEAFF
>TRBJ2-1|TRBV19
CASSTGPYNEQFF
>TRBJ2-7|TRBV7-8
CASSYLDFGSGYEQYF
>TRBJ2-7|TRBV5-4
CASSSPSGTSGSTGYEQYF
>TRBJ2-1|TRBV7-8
CATQEEVGYNEQFF
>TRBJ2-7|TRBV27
CASSSSWTRGEQYF
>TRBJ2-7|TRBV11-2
CASSKLQGIGGAGDGQYF
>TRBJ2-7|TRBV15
CATRAGQGYEQYF
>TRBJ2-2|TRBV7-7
CASSLAGGPTGELFF
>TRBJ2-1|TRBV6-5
CASSRTGGSYNEQFF
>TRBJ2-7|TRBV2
CASRPSGGDYEQYF